A single sample gave rise to the 21 T cell receptor beta chains below, sequenced in a study of T cells in Graves' hyperthyroidism and ophthalmopathy. Amplification yielded TCR beta CDR3 regions, with RNA transcripts as the source. First-round RT-PCR with HTBI primers amplified the TCR CDR3 region. In TCRdb, the multiplex PCR reads were re-called with MiXCR into one record per CDR3 protein. The profile shows approximately 360,000 distinct CDR3 sequences, 15% to 18% of them singletons. The sequenced sample consisted of blood. The receptors derive from a woman younger than 35 with Graves' hyperthyroidism that later progressed to Graves' ophthalmopathy.

The chain recombines TRBV29-1 with TRBJ2-3; D perhaps matches TRBD1 (6 bases). Trimming left V 4 bases short and J 2 bases short, with 7 bases between. CDR1 and CDR2 (germline): SQVTM, ANQGSEA. The CDR3 is 12 amino acids. CDR3 region: CSVGGHTDTQYF. In nucleotides, the CDR3 is TGCAGCGTTGGGGGACACACAGATACGCAGTATTTT.

This clonotype was seen at least ten times. The V call is TRBV7-2, the J call TRBJ1-5, with 9 bases that match TRBD1. The CDR3 spans 19 residues. V was pared by 1 base and J by 0 bases, with 10 bases of the junction left unmatched. Germline V gives CDR1 SGHTA, CDR2 FQGNSA. The CDR3 DNA reads as TGTGCCAGCAGCTTAGATGGACAGGGGATACGATATAGCAATCAGCCCCAGCATTTT. Protein product: CASSLDGQGIRYSNQPQHF.

A word on this clonotype: Just one base apart from a much larger clone, this may be a read error. V usage is TRBV5-1 and J usage is TRBJ2-2, with TRBD2 as a possible D gene (5 bases). The CDR3 is 15 residues long. In germline, CDR1 is SGHRS, CDR2 YFSETQ. The CDR3 sequence: CASSSAGSRTGEPFF. CDR3 DNA sequence: TGCGCCAGCAGCTCGGCAGGTTCTCGTACCGGGGAGCCGTTTTTT.

This clonotype was picked up many times. The chain uses TRBV5-8 and TRBJ2-7, with D perhaps matching TRBD1 or TRBD2 (5 bases each). The CDR3 is 14 residues long. With 2 bases removed from V and 7 bases from J, the gap between germline ends came to 16 bases. The germline V gene encodes CDR1 SGHTS and CDR2 YDEGEE. CDR3 region: CASSFGTDSGEQYF. The CDR3 DNA follows: TGTGCCAGCAGCTTTGGGACGGATTCTGGTGAGCAGTACTTC.

This clonotype was observed many times. The V gene is TRBV30, the J gene TRBJ1-3; a possible D gene is TRBD1 (6 bases). The CDR3 runs 15 residues. Trimming left V 3 bases short and J 3 bases short, with 15 bases between. Germline V gene data show CDR1 as GTSNPN and CDR2 as SVGIG (reference sequence). The CDR3: CAWSLGQYHGNTIYF. As DNA, the CDR3 is TGTGCCTGGAGCCTCGGACAGTATCATGGAAACACCATATATTTT.

This clonotype was found many times. This chain links TRBV6-1 with TRBJ2-7; D is ambiguous. Trimming took off 8 bases at V and 5 bases at J, with 10 bases between the two ends. Germline CDR1 MNHNS, CDR2 SASEGT. This CDR3 comprises 11 residues. CDR3 DNA: TGTGCCAGCGGTTTATCCCACGAGCAGTACTTC. Encoded protein: CASGLSHEQYF.

In its sample, this clonotype was seen many times. The gene calls are TRBV7-8 and TRBJ2-5; D is unclear. The CDR3 covers 12 residues. The V and J ends lost 6 bases and 2 bases respectively, with 7 bases between them. The germline V gene has CDR1 SGHVS and CDR2 FQNEAQ. The chain's CDR3 is CASSLPQETQYF. The CDR3 nucleotides read TGTGCCAGCAGTTTACCTCAAGAGACCCAGTACTTC.

The sample holds many counts of this clonotype. The rearrangement joins TRBV11-2 to TRBJ2-7; D could derive from TRBD1 or TRBD2 (5 bases each). Germline V lookup: CDR1 SGHAT, CDR2 FQNNGV. This CDR3 has 16 residues. The V end was cut by 5 bases, the J end by 0 bases, with 17 bases between. The CDR3 coding sequence is TGTGCCAGCAGCCTTCTGGGGACGTTGAGCTCCTACGAGCAGTACTTC. Protein product: CASSLLGTLSSYEQYF.

The J gene is TRBJ1-3, the V gene TRBV7-2, with D uncertain. CDR3 length: 14 residues. Trimming pared 7 bases from V and 4 bases from J, leaving 14 bases between. From germline, CDR1 is SGHTA and CDR2 FQGNSA. CDR3 in DNA: TGTGCCAGCACCCCGGCCGCTGTAGGAAACACCATATATTTT. Its protein is CASTPAAVGNTIYF.

This clonotype was observed at least ten times. The chain couples TRBV2 to TRBJ1-1, with D maybe TRBD1 (5 bases). The CDR3 sequence is 13 residues long. V lost 5 bases to trimming and J lost 2 bases, with 9 bases between them. The germline CDR1 and CDR2 sequences are SNHLY and FYNNEI. CDR3 sequence: CASSLDSNTEAFF. In nucleotides, the CDR3 is TGTGCCAGCAGTCTCGACAGCAACACTGAAGCTTTCTTT.

The chain carries TRBV9 and TRBJ2-7; the match to TRBD2 covers 10 bases. Germline V CDR1 and CDR2: SGDLS, YYNGEE. The CDR3 covers 14 residues. V shed 0 bases, J shed 3 bases, and the junction held 0 bases outside the gene matches. CDR3 nucleotide sequence: TGTGCCAGCAGCGTAGGACTAGCGGGCTACGAGCAGTACTTC. It specifies CASSVGLAGYEQYF.

This clonotype occurred a few times. The rearrangement links TRBV18 to TRBJ2-2; 7 nucleotides agree with TRBD1. CDR1 KGHSH and CDR2 LQKENI come from the germline V gene. The CDR3 is 15 residues long. The V gene end was trimmed by 3 bases and the J gene end by 8 bases; junction bases not matched to a gene: 9. CDR3 in amino acids: CASSPGTAISGELFF. CDR3 in DNA: TGTGCCAGCTCACCCGGGACAGCAATCAGTGGGGAGCTGTTTTTT.

Ten or more counts support this clonotype. The chain joins TRBV30 to TRBJ2-1; 7 nucleotides agree with TRBD2. J gave up 0 bases and V 2 bases, and 4 bases lay outside the gene matches. Germline loops: CDR1 GTSNPN, CDR2 SVGIG (reference sequence). This CDR3 is 15 amino acids long. CDR3 bases: TGTGCCTGGAGTCGGGGGGTTAGCTCCTACAATGAGCAGTTCTTC. Its protein is CAWSRGVSSYNEQFF.

This clonotype was observed many times. CDR3 sequence reads: CASSRVGNYNEQFF. The CDR3 nucleotides are TGTGCCAGCAGTAGGGTTGGTAACTACAATGAGCAGTTCTTC. The V gene is TRBV6-2 or TRBV6-3, the J gene TRBJ2-1; no clear D. Trimming took off 5 bases at V and 3 bases at J, with 11 bases between the two ends. Germline V gene lookup returns CDR1 MNHEY and CDR2 SVGEGT. The CDR3 contains 14 residues.

The chain uses TRBV19 and TRBJ2-7, with 10 bases that match TRBD2. From germline, CDR1 is LNHDA and CDR2 SQIVND (reference sequence). V gave up 3 bases and J gave up 3 bases; unmatched junction bases: 5. The CDR3 extends over 15 amino acids. The CDR3 protein is CASSMSAGGLYEQYF. The DNA of the CDR3 is TGTGCCAGTAGTATGTCAGCGGGAGGGCTCTACGAGCAGTACTTC.

This clonotype was seen repeatedly, ten times or more. This chain connects TRBV19 to TRBJ2-7; D call uncertain. The V end lost 5 bases, the J end lost 4 bases, and 15 bases lay between the germline ends. CDR1 is LNHDA and CDR2 is SQIVND in the germline V gene (reference sequence). This CDR3 comprises 14 residues. This CDR3 is CASSSTAAAYEQYF. The CDR3 nucleotides are TGTGCCAGTAGTTCGACTGCGGCAGCTTACGAGCAGTACTTC.

This clonotype was observed many times. The chain combines TRBV10-3 with TRBJ1-1; the D is unclear. V lost 2 bases to trimming and J lost 5 bases, with 12 bases between them. Germline CDR1 reads ENHRY; CDR2 reads SYGVKD. This CDR3 contains 14 residues. The CDR3 reads CAISEGGPRTEAFF. CDR3 nucleotide sequence: TGTGCCATCAGTGAGGGCGGACCCAGGACTGAAGCTTTCTTT.

CDR3 sequence (DNA): TGTGCCAGCAGTTTATTCTCGTCTTCGACTAGCGGGAGTAGAGATACGCAGTATTTT. It translates to CASSLFSSSTSGSRDTQYF. The chain recombines TRBV28 with TRBJ2-3; TRBD2 agrees at 12 bases. The germline V gene encodes CDR1 MDHEN and CDR2 SYDVKM. The J segment lost 5 bases and the V segment lost 1 base, leaving 13 bases of the junction unmatched. The CDR3 sequence is 19 residues long.

J is TRBJ2-7 and V is TRBV6-6; tentatively, D is TRBD2 (5 bases). Germline lookup yields CDR1 MNHNY and CDR2 SVGAGI (reference sequence). The CDR3 covers 15 residues. The germline V and J ends were trimmed by 0 bases and 2 bases, with 11 bases remaining between them. The DNA of the CDR3 is TGTGCCAGCAGTTACTCGGAGGAAGAAACCTACGAGCAGTACTTC. Its protein product is CASSYSEEETYEQYF.

The genes are TRBV4-2 and TRBJ2-7; 9 bases line up with TRBD1. Trimming took 4 bases from V and 2 from J; bases not matched to a gene: 12. The CDR3 has 17 residues. CDR1 is LGHNA and CDR2 is YNFKEQ in the germline V gene. CDR3 DNA: TGTGCCAGCAGCCGGGACAGGGAGGGGGAGATGACCTACGAGCAGTACTTC. This gives the protein CASSRDREGEMTYEQYF.

At least ten counts were recorded for this clonotype. The genes are TRBV20-1 and TRBJ2-1; 7 bases match TRBD2. After removal of 0 bases from V and 4 bases from J, the junction contained 6 bases not matched to a gene. The CDR3 length is 15 residues. The germline gives CDR1 DFQATT, CDR2 SNEGSKA (reference sequence). CDR3: CSARDHQRGYNEQFF. The CDR3 nucleotides are TGCAGTGCTAGAGATCACCAGCGGGGTTACAATGAGCAGTTCTTC.